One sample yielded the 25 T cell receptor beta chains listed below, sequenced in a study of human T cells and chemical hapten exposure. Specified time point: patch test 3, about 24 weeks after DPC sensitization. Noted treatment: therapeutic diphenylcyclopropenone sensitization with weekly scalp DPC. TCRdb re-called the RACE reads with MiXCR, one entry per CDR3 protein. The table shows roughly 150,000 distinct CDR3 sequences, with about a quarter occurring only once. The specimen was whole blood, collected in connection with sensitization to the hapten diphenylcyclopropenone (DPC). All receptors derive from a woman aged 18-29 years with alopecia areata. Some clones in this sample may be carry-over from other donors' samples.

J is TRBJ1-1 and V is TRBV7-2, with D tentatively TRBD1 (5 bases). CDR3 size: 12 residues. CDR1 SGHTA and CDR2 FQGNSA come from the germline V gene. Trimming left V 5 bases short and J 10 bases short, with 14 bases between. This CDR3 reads CASSPTRAVAFF. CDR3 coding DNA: TGTGCCAGCAGCCCCACCAGGGCAGTAGCTTTCTTT.

The CDR3 bases are TGTGCCACCTCCCTCCGGCGATTTTCCTACAATGAGCAGTTCTTC. Protein sequence: CATSLRRFSYNEQFF. The chain recombines TRBV7-9 with TRBJ2-1, with D unclear. Germline values: CDR1 SEHNR, CDR2 FQNEAQ (reference sequence). Trimming pared 10 bases from V and 1 base from J, leaving 17 bases between. The CDR3 contains 15 residues.

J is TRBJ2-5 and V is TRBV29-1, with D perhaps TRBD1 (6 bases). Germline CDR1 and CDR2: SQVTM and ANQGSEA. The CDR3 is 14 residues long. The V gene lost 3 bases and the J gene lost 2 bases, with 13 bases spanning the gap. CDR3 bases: TGCAGCGTTGATATTACAGGGAGACAAGAGACCCAGTACTTC. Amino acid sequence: CSVDITGRQETQYF.

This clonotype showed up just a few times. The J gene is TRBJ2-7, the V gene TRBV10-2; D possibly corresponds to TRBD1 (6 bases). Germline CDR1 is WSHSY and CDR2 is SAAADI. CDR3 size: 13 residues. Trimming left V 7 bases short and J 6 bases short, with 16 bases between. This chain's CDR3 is CASNQQGTGEQYF. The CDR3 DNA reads TGCGCCAGCAACCAACAGGGCACTGGCGAGCAGTACTTC.

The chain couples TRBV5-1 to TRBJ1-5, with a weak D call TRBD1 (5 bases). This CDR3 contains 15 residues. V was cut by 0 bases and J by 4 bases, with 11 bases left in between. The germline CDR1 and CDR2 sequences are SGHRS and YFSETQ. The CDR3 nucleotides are TGCGCCAGCAGCTTGGGAGGGGACCCTAATCAGCCCCAGCATTTT. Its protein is CASSLGGDPNQPQHF.

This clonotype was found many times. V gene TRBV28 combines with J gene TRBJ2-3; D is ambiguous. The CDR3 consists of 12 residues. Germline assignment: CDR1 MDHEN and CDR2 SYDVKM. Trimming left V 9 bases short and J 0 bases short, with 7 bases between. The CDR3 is CASSVSTDTQYF. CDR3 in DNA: TGTGCCAGTTCAGTTAGCACAGATACGCAGTATTTT.

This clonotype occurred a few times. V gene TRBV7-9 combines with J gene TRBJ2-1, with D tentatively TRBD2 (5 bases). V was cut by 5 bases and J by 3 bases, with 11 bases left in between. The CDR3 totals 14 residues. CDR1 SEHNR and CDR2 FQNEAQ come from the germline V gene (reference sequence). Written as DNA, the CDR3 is TGTGCCAGCAGCGTCGAGGGTTTCTACAATGAGCAGTTCTTC. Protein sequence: CASSVEGFYNEQFF.

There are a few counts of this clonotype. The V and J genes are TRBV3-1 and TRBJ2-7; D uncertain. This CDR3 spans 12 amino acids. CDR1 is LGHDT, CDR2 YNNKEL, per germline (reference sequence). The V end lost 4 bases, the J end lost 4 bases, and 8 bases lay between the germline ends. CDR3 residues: CASSPDRYEQYF. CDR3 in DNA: TGTGCCAGCAGCCCGGACCGTTACGAGCAGTACTTC.

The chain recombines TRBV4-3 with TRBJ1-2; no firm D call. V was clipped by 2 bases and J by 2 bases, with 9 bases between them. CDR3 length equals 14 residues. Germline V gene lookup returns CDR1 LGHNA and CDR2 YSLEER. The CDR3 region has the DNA TGCGCCAGCAGCCAAAGAGGAGGAAACTATGGCTACACCTTC. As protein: CASSQRGGNYGYTF.

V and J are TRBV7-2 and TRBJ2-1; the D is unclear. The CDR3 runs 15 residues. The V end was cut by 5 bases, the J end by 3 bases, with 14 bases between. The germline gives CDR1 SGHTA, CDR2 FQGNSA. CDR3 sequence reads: CASSRSPSDYNEQFF. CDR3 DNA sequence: TGTGCCAGCAGCAGGAGTCCTTCCGACTACAATGAGCAGTTCTTC.

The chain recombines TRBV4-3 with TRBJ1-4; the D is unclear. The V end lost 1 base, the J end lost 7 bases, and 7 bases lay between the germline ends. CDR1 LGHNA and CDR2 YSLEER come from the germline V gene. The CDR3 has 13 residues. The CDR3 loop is CASSQAAREKLFF. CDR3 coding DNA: TGCGCCAGCAGCCAAGCGGCCCGTGAAAAACTGTTTTTT.

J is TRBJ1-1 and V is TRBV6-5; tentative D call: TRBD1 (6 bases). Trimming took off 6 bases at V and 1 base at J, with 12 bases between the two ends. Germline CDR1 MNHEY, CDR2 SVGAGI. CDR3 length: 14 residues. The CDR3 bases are TGTGCCAGCAGCTGGACAGTTACGAACACTGAAGCTTTCTTT. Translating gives CASSWTVTNTEAFF.

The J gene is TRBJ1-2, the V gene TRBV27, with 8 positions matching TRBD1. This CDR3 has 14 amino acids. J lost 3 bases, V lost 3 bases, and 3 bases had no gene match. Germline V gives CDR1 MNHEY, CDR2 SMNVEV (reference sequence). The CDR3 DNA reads TGTGCCAGCAGTTTCAGGGGGCCGGACTATGGCTACACCTTC. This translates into CASSFRGPDYGYTF.

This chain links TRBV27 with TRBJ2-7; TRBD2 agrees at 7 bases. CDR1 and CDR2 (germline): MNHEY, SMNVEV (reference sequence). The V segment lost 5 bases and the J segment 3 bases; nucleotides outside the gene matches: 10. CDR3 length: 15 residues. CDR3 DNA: TGTGCCAGCAGTCCTGTGGGGGGGGTCCGCTACGAGCAGTACTTC. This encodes CASSPVGGVRYEQYF.

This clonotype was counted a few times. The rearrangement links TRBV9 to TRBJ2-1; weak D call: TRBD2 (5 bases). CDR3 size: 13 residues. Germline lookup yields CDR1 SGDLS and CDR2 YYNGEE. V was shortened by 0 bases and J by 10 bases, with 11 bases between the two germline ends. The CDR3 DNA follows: TGTGCCAGCAGCGTAGATCGGGGAAGAGAGCAGTTCTTC. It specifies CASSVDRGREQFF.

The CDR3 region is CSASGTGRNTEAFF. The CDR3 region has the DNA TGCAGTGCTAGCGGGACAGGGCGGAACACTGAAGCTTTCTTT. The V and J genes are TRBV20-1 and TRBJ1-1; 9 positions agree with TRBD1. Trimming removed 3 bases from V and 1 base from J; junction bases left unmatched: 3. Germline V gene lookup returns CDR1 DFQATT and CDR2 SNEGSKA (reference sequence). The CDR3 totals 14 residues.

The CDR3 DNA follows: TGTGCCAGCAGCTTCGCGGCCATCCCCACAGAGACCCAGTACTTC. Protein product: CASSFAAIPTETQYF. The rearrangement links TRBV7-6 to TRBJ2-5; the D is unclear. V was shortened by 3 bases and J by 4 bases, with 15 bases between the two germline ends. Germline CDR1 reads SGHVS; CDR2 reads FNYEAQ. This CDR3 has 15 residues. Combining the CDR3 with reference TRBV7-6 and TRBJ2-5 gives the whole variable domain GAGVSQSPRYKVTKRGQDVALRCDPISGHVSLYWYRQALGQGPEFLTYFNYEAQQDKSGLPNDRFSAERPEGSISTLTIQRTEQRDSAMYRCASSFAAIPTETQYFGPGTRLLVL.

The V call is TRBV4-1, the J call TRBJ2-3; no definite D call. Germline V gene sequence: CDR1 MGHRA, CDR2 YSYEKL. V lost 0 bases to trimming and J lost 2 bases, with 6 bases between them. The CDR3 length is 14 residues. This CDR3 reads CASSQDGYTDTQYF. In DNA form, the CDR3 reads TGCGCCAGCAGCCAAGATGGATACACAGATACGCAGTATTTT.

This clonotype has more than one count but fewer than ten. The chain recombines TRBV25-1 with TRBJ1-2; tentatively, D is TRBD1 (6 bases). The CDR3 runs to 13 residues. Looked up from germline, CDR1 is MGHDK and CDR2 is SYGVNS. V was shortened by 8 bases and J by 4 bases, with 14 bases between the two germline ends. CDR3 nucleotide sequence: TGTGCCAGCCGTTACAGGGAATTCTATGGCTACACCTTC. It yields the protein CASRYREFYGYTF.

The CDR3 coding sequence is TGTGCCAGCAGTCCTCGGGCTAGCGGGGGCACCGGGGAGCTGTTTTTT. Protein sequence: CASSPRASGGTGELFF. This chain connects TRBV7-2 to TRBJ2-2; 10 nucleotides align to TRBD2. CDR1 SGHTA and CDR2 FQGNSA come from the germline V gene. V dropped 6 bases and J dropped 4; count of bases not matched to a gene: 8. CDR3 length equals 16 residues.

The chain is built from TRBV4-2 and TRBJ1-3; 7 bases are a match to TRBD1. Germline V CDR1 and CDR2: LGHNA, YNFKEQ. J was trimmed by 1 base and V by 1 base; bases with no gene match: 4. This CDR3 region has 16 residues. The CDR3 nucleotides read TGTGCCAGCAGCCAAGCGCGGGACAGTTCTGGAAACACCATATATTTT. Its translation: CASSQARDSSGNTIYF.

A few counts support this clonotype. The CDR3 DNA reads as TGTGCCTGGAGTAGGGTACTAGGATGGGGTTTACCCGGGGAGCTGTTTTTT. Amino acids: CAWSRVLGWGLPGELFF. The chain joins TRBV30 to TRBJ2-2; D is possibly TRBD2 (5 bases). Germline values: CDR1 GTSNPN, CDR2 SVGIG (reference sequence). The CDR3 has 17 amino acids. With 2 bases removed from V and 6 bases from J, the gap between germline ends came to 22 bases. The variable domain in full, completed from reference TRBV30 and TRBJ2-2, reads SQTIHQWPATLVQPVGSPLSLECTVEGTSNPNLYWYRQAAGRGLQLLFYSVGIGQISSEVPQNLSASRPQDRQFILSSKKLLLSDSGFYLCAWSRVLGWGLPGELFFGEGSRLTVL.

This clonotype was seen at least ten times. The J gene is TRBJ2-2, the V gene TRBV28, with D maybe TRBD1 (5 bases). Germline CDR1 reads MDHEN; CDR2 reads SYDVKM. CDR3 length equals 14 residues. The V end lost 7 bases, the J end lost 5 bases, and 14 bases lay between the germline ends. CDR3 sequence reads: CASKPDRTTGELFF. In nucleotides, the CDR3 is TGTGCCAGCAAGCCCGACAGAACAACCGGGGAGCTGTTTTTT.

Written as DNA, the CDR3 is TGCGCCAGCAGACAGAACCTAGACGAGCAGTACTTC. Translated: CASRQNLDEQYF. The chain has TRBV5-1 and TRBJ2-7; D unresolved. Germline CDR1 reads SGHRS; CDR2 reads YFSETQ. This CDR3 spans 12 amino acids. V was pared by 5 bases and J by 5 bases, with 11 bases between. The full variable domain, completed using reference TRBV5-1 and TRBJ2-7, is KAGVTQTPRYLIKTRGQQVTLSCSPISGHRSVSWYQQTPGQGLQFLFEYFSETQRNKGNFPGRFSGRQFSNSRSEMNVSTLELGDSALYLCASRQNLDEQYFGPGTRLTVT.

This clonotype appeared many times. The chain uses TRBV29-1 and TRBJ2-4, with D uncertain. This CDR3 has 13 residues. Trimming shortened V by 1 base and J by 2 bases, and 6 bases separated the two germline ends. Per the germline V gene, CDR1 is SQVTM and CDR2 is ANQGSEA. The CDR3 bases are TGCAGCGTTGAAGTGCAGACCAAAAACATTCAGTACTTC. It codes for CSVEVQTKNIQYF.